This entry features one TCR beta chain sequence. Its antigen is still unknown. The data were taken from a study of OX40 agonist ivuxolimab in advanced cancers. Turning to the study itself: Patients received ivuxolimab, an intravenous treatment, every 2 weeks at 0.01 to 10 mg/kg. Study observations and caveats: There were also nonresponders showing low normalized T-cell clonal expansion. With doses of 0.1 to 3.0 mg/kg, CD4+ and CD8+ blood T cells had undergone clonal expansion by week 6.

TCRdb keeps only in-frame clones here, not all; method: immunoSEQ multiplex PCR. The sample lists roughly 120,000 clones; 92% were seen once. V lost 6 bases to trimming and J lost 3 bases; unmatched junction nucleotides: 11. The CDR3 has 16 amino acids. Germline V lookup: CDR1 SNHLY, CDR2 FYNNEI. The sample in question was CD4+ or CD8+ T cells sorted from blood, obtained in a trial of the OX40 agonist ivuxolimab. V is TRBV2 and J is TRBJ2-7, with 10 bases that match TRBD2. The sequence was obtained from an adult with an advanced solid tumor such as melanoma, head and neck, liver or kidney cancer. The CDR3 region has the DNA TGTGCCAGCAGCCATTCTCTAGCGGGAGAAGGCTACGAGCAGTACTTC. Its protein product is CASSHSLAGEGYEQYF. Full variable domain (missing parts from reference TRBV2 and TRBJ2-7): EPEVTQTPSHQVTQMGQEVILRCVPISNHLYFYWYRQILGQKVEFLVSFYNNEISEKSEIFDDQFSVERPDGSNFTLKIRSTKLEDSAMYFCASSHSLAGEGYEQYFGPGTRLTVT.